Reported below is one T cell receptor (beta chain). This record comes from a study of T cell changes during pregnancy in multiple sclerosis. This table comes from immunoSEQ multiplex PCR, and its TCRdb copy is limited to in-frame clones, with some not included. The table shows roughly 75,000 clones, with about 89% occurring only once. V was clipped by 1 base and J by 0 bases, with 13 bases between them. CDR1 and CDR2 (germline): SGHAT, FQDESV (reference sequence). This CDR3 has 16 amino acids. The material sequenced was peripheral blood, taken before pregnancy. The sequence derives from a female donor with multiple sclerosis, enrolled in a pregnancy study. The chain carries TRBV11-1 and TRBJ2-7; no definite D call. Written as DNA, the CDR3 is TGTGCCAGCAGCTTAGTCTCGACTGTCAGCTCCTACGAGCAGTACTTC. Translating it yields CASSLVSTVSSYEQYF. Full variable domain (outside the CDR3, taken from reference TRBV11-1 and TRBJ2-7): EAEVAQSPRYKITEKSQAVAFWCDPISGHATLYWYRQILGQGPELLVQFQDESVVDDSQLPKDRFSAERLKGVDSTLKIQPAELGDSAMYLCASSLVSTVSSYEQYFGPGTRLTVT.